This T cell receptor (beta chain) was sequenced during a study of blood T cell repertoires in COVID-19. Study details: The United States, Italy and Spain were the sources of the acute and convalescent COVID-19 samples. PBMCs, B-cell-depleted T cells, or T cells provided the cDNA or gDNA that made up the material.

The CDR3 is 15 amino acids. Per the germline V gene, CDR1 is LNHDA and CDR2 is SQIVND (reference sequence). The germline V and J ends were trimmed by 3 bases and 0 bases, with 11 bases remaining between them. In the source study's methods: Estimated nucleated cell counts came from reference gene primer amplification. Assay: immunoSEQ multiplex PCR; the TCRdb copy retains only in-frame clones and omits some. V and J calls and clone size are those listed in that table; D and trimming were worked out from the DNA. This table holds around 270,000 clones, around 89% found once. The sample was peripheral blood. This TCR came from a man aged 35-49 years with acute or convalescent COVID-19. The chain is built from TRBV19 and TRBJ1-1; D gene ambiguous. For the CDR3, the DNA is TGTGCCAGTAGTATTTATAGCACCTTGAACACTGAAGCTTTCTTT. Translating it yields CASSIYSTLNTEAFF.